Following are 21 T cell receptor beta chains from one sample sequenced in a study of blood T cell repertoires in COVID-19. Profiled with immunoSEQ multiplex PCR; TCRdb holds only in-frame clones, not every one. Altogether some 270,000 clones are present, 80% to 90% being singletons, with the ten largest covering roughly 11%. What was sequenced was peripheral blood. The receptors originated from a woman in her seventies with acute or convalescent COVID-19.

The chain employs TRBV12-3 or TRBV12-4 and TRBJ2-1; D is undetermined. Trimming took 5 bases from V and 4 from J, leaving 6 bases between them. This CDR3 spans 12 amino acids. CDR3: CASSPLYNEQFF. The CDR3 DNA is TGTGCCAGCAGTCCCCTATACAATGAGCAGTTCTTC.

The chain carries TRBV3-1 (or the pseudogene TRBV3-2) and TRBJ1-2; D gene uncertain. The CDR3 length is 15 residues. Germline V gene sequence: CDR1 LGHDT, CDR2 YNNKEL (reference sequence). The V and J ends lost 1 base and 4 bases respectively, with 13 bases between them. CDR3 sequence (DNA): TGTGCCAGCAGCCAAGGCCACACAGCTTTCTATGGCTACACCTTC. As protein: CASSQGHTAFYGYTF.

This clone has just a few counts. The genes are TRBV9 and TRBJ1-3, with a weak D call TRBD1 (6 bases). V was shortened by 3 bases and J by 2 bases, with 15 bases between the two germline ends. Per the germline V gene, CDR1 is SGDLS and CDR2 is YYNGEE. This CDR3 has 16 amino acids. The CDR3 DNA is TGTGCCAGCAGCGCCGGGGCAGGGGAACCTGGAAACACCATATATTTT. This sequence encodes CASSAGAGEPGNTIYF.

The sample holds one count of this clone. The CDR3 nucleotides are TGCGCCAGCAGAGGGACAGGAGTTAGCAATCAGCCCCAGCATTTT. Translated, it gives CASRGTGVSNQPQHF. The rearrangement links TRBV10-2 to TRBJ1-5; 8 bases agree with TRBD1. Germline loops: CDR1 WSHSY, CDR2 SAAADI. With 6 bases clipped from V and 0 bases from J, the junction kept 4 bases outside the gene matches. The CDR3 consists of 15 residues.

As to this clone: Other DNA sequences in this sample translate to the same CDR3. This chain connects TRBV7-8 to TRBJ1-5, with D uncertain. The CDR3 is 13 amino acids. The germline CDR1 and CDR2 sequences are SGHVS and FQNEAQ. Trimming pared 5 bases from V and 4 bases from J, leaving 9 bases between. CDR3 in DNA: TGTGCCAGCAGCCCCCCGGGGAATCAGCCCCAGCATTTT. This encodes CASSPPGNQPQHF.

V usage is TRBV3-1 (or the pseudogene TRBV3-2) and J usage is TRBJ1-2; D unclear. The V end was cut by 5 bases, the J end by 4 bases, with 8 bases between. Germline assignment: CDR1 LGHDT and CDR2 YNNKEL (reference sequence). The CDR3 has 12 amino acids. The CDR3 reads CASSSVPYGYTF. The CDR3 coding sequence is TGTGCCAGCAGCTCCGTCCCCTATGGCTACACCTTC.

The CDR3 is CASSIQSNQPQHF. DNA for the CDR3: TGTGCCAGTAGTATCCAGAGCAATCAGCCCCAGCATTTT. The rearrangement joins TRBV19 to TRBJ1-5; D is undetermined. V shed 3 bases and J shed 1 base, with 4 bases lying between them. The CDR3 loop spans 13 amino acids. Germline lookup yields CDR1 LNHDA and CDR2 SQIVND (reference sequence). The variable domain in full, completed from reference TRBV19 and TRBJ1-5, reads DGGITQSPKYLFRKEGQNVTLSCEQNLNHDAMYWYRQDPGQGLRLIYYSQIVNDFQKGDIAEGYSVSREKKESFPLTVTSAQKNPTAFYLCASSIQSNQPQHFGDGTRLSIL.

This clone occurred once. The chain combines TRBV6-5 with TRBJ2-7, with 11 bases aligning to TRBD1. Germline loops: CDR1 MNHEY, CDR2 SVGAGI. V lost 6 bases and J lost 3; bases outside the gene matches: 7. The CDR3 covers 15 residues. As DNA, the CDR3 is TGTGCCAGCAGAGGACAGGGGGCGAGGATCTACGAGCAGTACTTC. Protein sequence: CASRGQGARIYEQYF.

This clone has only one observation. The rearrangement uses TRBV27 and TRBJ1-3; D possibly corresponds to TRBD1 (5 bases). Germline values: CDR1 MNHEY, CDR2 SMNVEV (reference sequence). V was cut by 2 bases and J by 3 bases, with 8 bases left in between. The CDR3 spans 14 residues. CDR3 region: CASSLAGNGNTIYF. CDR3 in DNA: TGTGCCAGCAGTTTAGCAGGGAATGGAAACACCATATATTTT.

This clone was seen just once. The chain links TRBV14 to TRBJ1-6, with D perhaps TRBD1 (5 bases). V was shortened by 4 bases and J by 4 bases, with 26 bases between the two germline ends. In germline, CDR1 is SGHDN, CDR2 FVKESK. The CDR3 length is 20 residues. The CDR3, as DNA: TGTGCCAGCAGCCCGCGTGTAAAGGGAGATTTTGGGACTTATAATTCACCCCTCCACTTT. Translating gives CASSPRVKGDFGTYNSPLHF.

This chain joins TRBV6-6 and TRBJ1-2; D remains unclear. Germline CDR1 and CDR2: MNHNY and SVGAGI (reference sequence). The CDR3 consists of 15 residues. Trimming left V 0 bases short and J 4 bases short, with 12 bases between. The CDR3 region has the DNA TGTGCCAGCAGTTACTCCGACCTGTCGGGCTATGGCTACACCTTC. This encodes CASSYSDLSGYGYTF.

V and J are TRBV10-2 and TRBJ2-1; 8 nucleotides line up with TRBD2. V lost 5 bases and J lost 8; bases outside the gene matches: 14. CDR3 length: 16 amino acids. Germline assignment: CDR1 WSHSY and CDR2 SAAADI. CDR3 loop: CASSREGGSGVDEQFF. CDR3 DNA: TGCGCCAGCAGTAGAGAAGGCGGTAGCGGGGTTGATGAGCAGTTCTTC.

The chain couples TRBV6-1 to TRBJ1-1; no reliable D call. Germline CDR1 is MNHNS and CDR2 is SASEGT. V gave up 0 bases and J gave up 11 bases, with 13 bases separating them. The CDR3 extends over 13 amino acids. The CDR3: CASSEALRSGAFF. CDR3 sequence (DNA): TGTGCCAGCAGTGAAGCGCTTAGGAGTGGGGCTTTCTTT.

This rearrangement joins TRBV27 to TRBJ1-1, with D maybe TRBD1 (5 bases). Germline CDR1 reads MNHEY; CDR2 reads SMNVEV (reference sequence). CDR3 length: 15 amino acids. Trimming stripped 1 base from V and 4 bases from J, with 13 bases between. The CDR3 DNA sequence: TGTGCCAGCAGTTTATGGGCACGGGGGGGCACTGAAGCTTTCTTT. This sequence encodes CASSLWARGGTEAFF.

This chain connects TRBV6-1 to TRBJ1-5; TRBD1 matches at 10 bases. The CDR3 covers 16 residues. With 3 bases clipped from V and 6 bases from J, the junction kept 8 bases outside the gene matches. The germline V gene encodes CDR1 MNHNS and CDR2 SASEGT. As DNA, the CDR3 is TGTGCCAGCAGTGATTCTGGGACAGGGGAACCTCAGCCCCAGCATTTT. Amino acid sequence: CASSDSGTGEPQPQHF.

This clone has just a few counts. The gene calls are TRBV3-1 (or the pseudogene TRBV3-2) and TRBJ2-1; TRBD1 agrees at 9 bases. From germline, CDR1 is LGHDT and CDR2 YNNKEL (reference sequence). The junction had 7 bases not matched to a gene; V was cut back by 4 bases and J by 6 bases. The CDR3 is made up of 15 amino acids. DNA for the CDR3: TGTGCCAGCAGCCCTATGGGACAGGGCTCCAATGAGCAGTTCTTC. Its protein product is CASSPMGQGSNEQFF.

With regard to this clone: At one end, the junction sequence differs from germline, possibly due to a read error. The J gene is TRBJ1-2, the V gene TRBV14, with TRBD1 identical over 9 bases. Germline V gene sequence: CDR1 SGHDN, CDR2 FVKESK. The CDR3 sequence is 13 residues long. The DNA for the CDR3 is TGTGCCAGCAGCCTCCGGGACAGGGCAGACTACGCCTTC. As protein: CASSLRDRADYAF.

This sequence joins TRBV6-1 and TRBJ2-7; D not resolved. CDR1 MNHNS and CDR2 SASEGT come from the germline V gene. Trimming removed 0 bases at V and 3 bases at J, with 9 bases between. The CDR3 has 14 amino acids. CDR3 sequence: CASSEASNSYEQYF. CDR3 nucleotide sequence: TGTGCCAGCAGTGAAGCGTCCAACAGCTACGAGCAGTACTTC.

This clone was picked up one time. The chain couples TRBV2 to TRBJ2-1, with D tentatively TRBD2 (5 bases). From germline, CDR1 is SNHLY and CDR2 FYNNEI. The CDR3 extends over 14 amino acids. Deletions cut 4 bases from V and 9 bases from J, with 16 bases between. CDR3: CASSVSVSAAEQFF. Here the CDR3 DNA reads TGTGCCAGCAGTGTAAGCGTTAGCGCGGCTGAGCAGTTCTTC.

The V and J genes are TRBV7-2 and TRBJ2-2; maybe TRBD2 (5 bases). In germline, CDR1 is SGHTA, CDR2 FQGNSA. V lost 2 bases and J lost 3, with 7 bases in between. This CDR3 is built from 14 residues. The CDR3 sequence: CASSLRRDTGELFF. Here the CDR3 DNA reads TGTGCCAGCAGCTTACGGCGGGACACCGGGGAGCTGTTTTTT. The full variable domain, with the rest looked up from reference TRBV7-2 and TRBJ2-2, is GAGVSQSPSNKVTEKGKDVELRCDPISGHTALYWYRQSLGQGLEFLIYFQGNSAPDKSGLPSDRFSAERTGGSVSTLTIQRTQQEDSAVYLCASSLRRDTGELFFGEGSRLTVL.

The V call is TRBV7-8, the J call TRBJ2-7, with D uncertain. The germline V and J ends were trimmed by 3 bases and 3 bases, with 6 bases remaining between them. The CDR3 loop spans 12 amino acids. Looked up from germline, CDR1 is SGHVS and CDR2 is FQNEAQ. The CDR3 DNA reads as TGTGCCAGCAGCTTCGTTTTCTACGAGCAGTACTTC. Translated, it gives CASSFVFYEQYF.